Listed below are T cell receptor beta chains from one sample, sequenced in a study of T cell responses to AZD1222 COVID-19 vaccine. Sequencing was performed with immunoSEQ multiplex PCR; in TCRdb, only in-frame clones are kept and a portion is missing. The sample gives around 140,000 clones, approximately 86% of which show up once; about 4.9% is in the top ten. The specimen comprised peripheral blood, sampled 28 days after the second AZD1222 dose. These receptors all stem from an adult who received the AZD1222 COVID-19 vaccine. The conserved cysteine and the conserved F or W are not part of the CDR3 here. Not all rows give a size; the values are once, few, many and, for expanded clones, a class.

v_gene | abundance | CDR3aa
TRBV7-6 | NA | ASSRDWYEQY
TRBV6-5 | NA | ASSYGGAKSLYEQY
TRBV4-2 | NA | ASSQEPRQGAGEQY
TRBV7-2 | NA | ASSLSGGITDTQY
TRBV19 | NA | ASSSRANEKLF
TRBV30 | NA | AWSVLAGAYNEQF
TRBV5-1 | NA | ASSLAGGLETQY
TRBV20-1 | NA | SARGGFHVD
TRBV6-5 | NA | ASRTGVETQY
TRBV6-2/TRBV6-3 | NA | ASSSDRLGLNTEAF
TRBV4-2 | once | ASSVTGLQETQY
TRBV5-4 | NA | ASSLGLAGGLNGELF
TRBV25-1 | few | ASRGRGEETQY
TRBV28 | NA | ASLTSGGEQY
TRBV6-2/TRBV6-3 | NA | ASSPRTGSSYEQY
TRBV27 | NA | ASSRDLANSFANTEAF
TRBV11-3 | NA | ASSSPESTDTQY
TRBV19 | once | ASNIWGRLDGYT